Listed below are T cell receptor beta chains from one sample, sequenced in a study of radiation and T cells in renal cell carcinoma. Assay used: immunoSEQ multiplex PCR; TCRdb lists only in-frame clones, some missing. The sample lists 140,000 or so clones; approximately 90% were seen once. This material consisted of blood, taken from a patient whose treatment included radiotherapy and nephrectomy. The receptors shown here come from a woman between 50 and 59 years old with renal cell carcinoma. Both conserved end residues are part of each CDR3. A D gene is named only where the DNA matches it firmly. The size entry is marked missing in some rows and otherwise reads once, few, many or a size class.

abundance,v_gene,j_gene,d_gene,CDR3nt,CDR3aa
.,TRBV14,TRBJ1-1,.,TGTGCCAGCAGCCAAGGGGTCCCTGAAGCTTTCTTT,CASSQGVPEAFF
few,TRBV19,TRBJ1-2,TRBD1,TGTGCCAGTAGCCCGACAGGGATCCTCAATGGCTACACCTTC,CASSPTGILNGYTF
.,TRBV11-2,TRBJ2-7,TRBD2,TGTGCCAGCAGCCGGGAGGGAGGGCAGCAGTACTTC,CASSREGGQQYF
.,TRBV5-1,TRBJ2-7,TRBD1,TGCGCCAGCAGCCCGGGCCCGGACAGGGTGTCCTACGAGCAGTACTTC,CASSPGPDRVSYEQYF
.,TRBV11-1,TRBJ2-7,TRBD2,TGTGCCAGCGATCCGGGGCGGGGGGCCCGGAACGAGCAGTACTTC,CASDPGRGARNEQYF
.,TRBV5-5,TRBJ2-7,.,TGTGCCAGCAGCTTGTTCGGGACACGGGGATACGAGCAGTACTTC,CASSLFGTRGYEQYF
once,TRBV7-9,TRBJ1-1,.,TGTGCCAGCAGCTTACAAGGGGCGCACACTGAAGCTTTCTTT,CASSLQGAHTEAFF
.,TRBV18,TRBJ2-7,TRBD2,TGTGCCAGCTCACCGACTAGCACACCAAATTACGAGCAGTACTTC,CASSPTSTPNYEQYF
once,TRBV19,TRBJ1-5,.,TGTGCCAGTAGTGGACCTCACAGAGGCAATCAGCCCCAGCATTTT,CASSGPHRGNQPQHF
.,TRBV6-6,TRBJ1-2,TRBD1,TGTGCCAGCAGTTCCTTGGGGACAGGGAGTGCTTATGGCTACACCTTC,CASSSLGTGSAYGYTF
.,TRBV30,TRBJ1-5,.,TGTGCCTGGAGTCGTTTACAAGGACTTAGCAATCAGCCCCAGCATTTT,CAWSRLQGLSNQPQHF